This T cell receptor (beta chain) was observed in a study of CD4 T cells in relation to SARS-CoV-2 and coronaviruses. On the study more broadly: After roughly eleven days of antigen culture, PBMC TCR beta CDR3s were sequenced. Points from the study as a whole: Roughly 69% of donors had memory CD4+ clonotypes crossrecognizing SARS-CoV-2 and common cold coronavirus spike.

Comment on this clone: Its antigen is not known.

The CDR3 contains 14 residues. The trim removed 6 bases at V and 4 bases at J, leaving 7 bases unmatched. The germline gives CDR1 SNHLY, CDR2 FYNNEI. CD4+ T cells from unexposed donors were obtained before the COVID-19 pandemic (2011-2018). CD4+ T cells were isolated from the cells after about nine days of culture. Testing used SARS-CoV-2 S/N and four cold-coronavirus spikes on unexposed-donor CD4+ T cells, cells permitting. Method: immunoSEQ multiplex PCR; TCRdb's copy keeps in-frame clones and lacks some. The sample has around 20,000 clones, 70% to 85% seen once. This chain connects TRBV2 to TRBJ2-7; 9 bases match TRBD1. The clonotype was recovered from a human donor in good health. The sample consisted of CD4+ T cells from PBMCs, cultured in vitro. CDR3 nucleotide sequence: TGTGCCAGCAGCCTTACAGGGGGCGGATACGAGCAGTACTTC. This sequence encodes CASSLTGGGYEQYF. Full variable domain (rest looked up from reference TRBV2 and TRBJ2-7): EPEVTQTPSHQVTQMGQEVILRCVPISNHLYFYWYRQILGQKVEFLVSFYNNEISEKSEIFDDQFSVERPDGSNFTLKIRSTKLEDSAMYFCASSLTGGGYEQYFGPGTRLTVT.